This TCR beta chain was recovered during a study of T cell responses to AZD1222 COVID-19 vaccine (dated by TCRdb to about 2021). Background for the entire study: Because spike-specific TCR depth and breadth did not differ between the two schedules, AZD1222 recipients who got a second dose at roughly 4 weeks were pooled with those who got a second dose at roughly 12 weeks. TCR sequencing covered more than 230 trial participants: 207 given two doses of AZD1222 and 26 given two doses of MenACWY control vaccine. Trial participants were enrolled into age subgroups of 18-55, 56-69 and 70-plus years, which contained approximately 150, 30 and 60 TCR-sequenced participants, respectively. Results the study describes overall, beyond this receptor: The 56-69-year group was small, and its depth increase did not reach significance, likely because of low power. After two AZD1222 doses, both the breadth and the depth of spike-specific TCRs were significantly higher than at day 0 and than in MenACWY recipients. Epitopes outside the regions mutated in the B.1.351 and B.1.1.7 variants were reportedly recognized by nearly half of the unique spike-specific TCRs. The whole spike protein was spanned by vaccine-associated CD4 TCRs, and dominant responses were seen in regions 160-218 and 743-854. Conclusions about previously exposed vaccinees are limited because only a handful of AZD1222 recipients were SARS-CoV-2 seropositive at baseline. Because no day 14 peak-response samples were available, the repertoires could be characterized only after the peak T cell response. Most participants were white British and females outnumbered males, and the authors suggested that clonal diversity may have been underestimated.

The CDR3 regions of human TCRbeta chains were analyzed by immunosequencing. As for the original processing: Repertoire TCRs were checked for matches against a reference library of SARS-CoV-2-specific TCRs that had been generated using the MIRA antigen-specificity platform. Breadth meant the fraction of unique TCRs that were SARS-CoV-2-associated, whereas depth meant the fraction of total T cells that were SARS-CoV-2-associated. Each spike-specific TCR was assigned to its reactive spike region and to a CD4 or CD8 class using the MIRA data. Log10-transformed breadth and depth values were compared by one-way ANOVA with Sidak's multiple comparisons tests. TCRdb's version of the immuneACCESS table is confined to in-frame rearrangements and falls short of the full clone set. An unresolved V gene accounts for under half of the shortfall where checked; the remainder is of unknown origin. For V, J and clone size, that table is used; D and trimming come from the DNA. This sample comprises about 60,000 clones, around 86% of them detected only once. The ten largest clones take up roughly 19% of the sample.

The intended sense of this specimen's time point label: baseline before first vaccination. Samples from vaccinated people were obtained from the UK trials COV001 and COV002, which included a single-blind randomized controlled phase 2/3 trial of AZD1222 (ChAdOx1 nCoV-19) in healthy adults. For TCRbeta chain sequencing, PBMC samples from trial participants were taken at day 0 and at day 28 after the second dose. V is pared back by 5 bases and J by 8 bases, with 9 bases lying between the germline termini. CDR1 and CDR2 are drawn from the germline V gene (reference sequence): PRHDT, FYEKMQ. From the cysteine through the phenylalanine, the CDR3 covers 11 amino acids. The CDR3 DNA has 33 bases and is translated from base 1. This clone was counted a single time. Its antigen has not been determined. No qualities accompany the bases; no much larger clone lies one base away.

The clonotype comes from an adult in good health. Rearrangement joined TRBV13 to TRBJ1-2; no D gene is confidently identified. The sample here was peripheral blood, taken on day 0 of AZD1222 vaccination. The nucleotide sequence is TGTGCCAGCAGCGACGATATAGGCTACACCTTC. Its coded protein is CASSDDIGYTF.